This T cell receptor (beta chain) emerged from a study of CD8+CD57+ T cells in acquired aplastic anemia. About the research overall: Mean DNA quantity obtained from sorted CD4+ and CD8+ cells was about 3.2 ug.

For CDR3 and TCR beta VDJ profiling, genomic DNA was the template used. Each CDR3 protein gets one entry after TCRdb re-called the reads with MiXCR. The sample has 160,000 or so distinct CDR3 sequences; less than 50% are singletons. This CDR3 region has 16 residues. CDR1 is LNHDA and CDR2 is SQIVND in the germline V gene (reference sequence). Trimming took off 6 bases at V and 2 bases at J, with 17 bases between the two ends. Regarding the study as a whole: Overlapping CD8+ CDR3 repertoires of patients and controls contained nearly 30 shared sequences. Patients and healthy controls showed no significant CD8+ Simpson's diversity difference.

In regard to this clonotype: Its matching antigen is unknown.

Patients selected for sequencing had displayed CD8+CD57+ cell expansion by flow cytometry. Patients were treatment-naive when blood was sampled. Sequencing input: sorted CD4+, CD8+, or CD8+CD57+ T cells (not recorded which) from PBMCs. The genes are TRBV19 and TRBJ1-3; D is uncertain. The clonotype was recovered from a human donor with aplastic anemia. In DNA, the CDR3 is TGTGCCAGTAGCAATTCCAGGTGGCAGCCTGGAAACACCATATATTTT. Amino acid sequence: CASSNSRWQPGNTIYF. Full variable domain (outside the CDR3, taken from reference TRBV19 and TRBJ1-3): DGGITQSPKYLFRKEGQNVTLSCEQNLNHDAMYWYRQDPGQGLRLIYYSQIVNDFQKGDIAEGYSVSREKKESFPLTVTSAQKNPTAFYLCASSNSRWQPGNTIYFGEGSWLTVV.